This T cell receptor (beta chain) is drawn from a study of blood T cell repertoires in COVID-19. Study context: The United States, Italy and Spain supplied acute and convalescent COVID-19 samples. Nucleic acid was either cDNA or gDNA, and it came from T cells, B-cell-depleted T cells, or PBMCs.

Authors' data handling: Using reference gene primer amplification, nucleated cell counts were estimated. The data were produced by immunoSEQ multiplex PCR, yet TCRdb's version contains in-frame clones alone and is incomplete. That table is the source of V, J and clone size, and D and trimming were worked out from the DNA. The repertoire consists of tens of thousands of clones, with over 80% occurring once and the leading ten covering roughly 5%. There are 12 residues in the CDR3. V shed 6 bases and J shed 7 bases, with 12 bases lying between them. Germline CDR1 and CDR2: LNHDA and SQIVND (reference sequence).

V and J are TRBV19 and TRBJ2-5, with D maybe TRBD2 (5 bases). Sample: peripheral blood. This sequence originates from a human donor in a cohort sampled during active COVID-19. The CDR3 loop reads CASRAGVGTQYF. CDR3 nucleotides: TGTGCCAGTAGAGCCGGGGTGGGGACCCAGTACTTC.